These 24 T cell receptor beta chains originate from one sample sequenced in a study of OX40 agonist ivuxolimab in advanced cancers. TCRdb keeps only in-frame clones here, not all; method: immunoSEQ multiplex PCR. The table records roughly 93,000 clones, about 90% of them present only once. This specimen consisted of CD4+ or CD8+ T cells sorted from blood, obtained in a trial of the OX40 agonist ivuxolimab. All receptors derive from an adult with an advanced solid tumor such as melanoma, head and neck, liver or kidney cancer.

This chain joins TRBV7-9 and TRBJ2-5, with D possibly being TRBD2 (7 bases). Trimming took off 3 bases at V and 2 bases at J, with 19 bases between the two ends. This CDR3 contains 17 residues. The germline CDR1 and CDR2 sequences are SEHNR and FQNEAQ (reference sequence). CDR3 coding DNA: TGTGCCAGCAGCTTGGGAGGGGGTCGTTTGGGACAAGAGACCCAGTACTTC. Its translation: CASSLGGGRLGQETQYF.

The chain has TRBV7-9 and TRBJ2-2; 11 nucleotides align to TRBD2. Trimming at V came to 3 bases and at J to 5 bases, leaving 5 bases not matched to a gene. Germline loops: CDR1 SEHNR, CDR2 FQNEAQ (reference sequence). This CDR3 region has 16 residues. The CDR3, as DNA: TGTGCCAGCAGCTTTTCTAGCGGGAGGTTAACCGGGGAGCTGTTTTTT. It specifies CASSFSSGRLTGELFF.

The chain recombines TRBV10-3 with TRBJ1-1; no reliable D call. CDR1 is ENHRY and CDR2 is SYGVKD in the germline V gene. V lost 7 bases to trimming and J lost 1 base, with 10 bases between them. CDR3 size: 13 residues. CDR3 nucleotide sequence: TGTGCCATCAACAACACACCGAACACTGAAGCTTTCTTT. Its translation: CAINNTPNTEAFF.

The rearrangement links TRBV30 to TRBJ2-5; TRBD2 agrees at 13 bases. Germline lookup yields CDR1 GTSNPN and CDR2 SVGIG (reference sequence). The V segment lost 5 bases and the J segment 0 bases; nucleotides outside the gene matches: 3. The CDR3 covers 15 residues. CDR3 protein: CAWGLAGANQETQYF. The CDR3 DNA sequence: TGTGCCTGGGGACTAGCGGGAGCAAACCAAGAGACCCAGTACTTC.

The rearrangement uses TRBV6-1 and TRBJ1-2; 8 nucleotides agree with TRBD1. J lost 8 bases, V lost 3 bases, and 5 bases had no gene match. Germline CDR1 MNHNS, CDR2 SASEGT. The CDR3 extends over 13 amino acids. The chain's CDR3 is CASSDLTGVGYTF. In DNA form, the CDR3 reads TGTGCCAGCAGTGACCTGACAGGGGTAGGCTACACCTTC.

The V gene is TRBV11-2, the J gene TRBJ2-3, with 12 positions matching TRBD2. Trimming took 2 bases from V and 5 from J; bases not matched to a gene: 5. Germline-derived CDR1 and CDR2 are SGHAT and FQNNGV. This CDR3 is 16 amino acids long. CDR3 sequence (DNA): TGTGCCAGCAGCTTAAGTGGACTAGCGGGAATAGATACGCAGTATTTT. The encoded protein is CASSLSGLAGIDTQYF. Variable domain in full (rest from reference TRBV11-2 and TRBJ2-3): EAGVAQSPRYKIIEKRQSVAFWCNPISGHATLYWYQQILGQGPKLLIQFQNNGVVDDSQLPKDRFSAERLKGVDSTLKIQPAKLEDSAVYLCASSLSGLAGIDTQYFGPGTRLTVL.

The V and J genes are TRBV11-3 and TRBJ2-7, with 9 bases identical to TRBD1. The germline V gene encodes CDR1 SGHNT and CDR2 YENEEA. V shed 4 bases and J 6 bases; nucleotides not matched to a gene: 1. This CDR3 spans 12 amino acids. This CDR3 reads CASSSGQGEQYF. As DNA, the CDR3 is TGTGCCAGCAGCTCGGGACAGGGCGAGCAGTACTTC.

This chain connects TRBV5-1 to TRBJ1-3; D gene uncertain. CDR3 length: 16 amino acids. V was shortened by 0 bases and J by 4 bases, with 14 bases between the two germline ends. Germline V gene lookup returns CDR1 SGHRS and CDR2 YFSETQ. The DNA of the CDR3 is TGCGCCAGCAGCTTGGCCGGGGAATCGGTCGGAAACACCATATATTTT. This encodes CASSLAGESVGNTIYF.

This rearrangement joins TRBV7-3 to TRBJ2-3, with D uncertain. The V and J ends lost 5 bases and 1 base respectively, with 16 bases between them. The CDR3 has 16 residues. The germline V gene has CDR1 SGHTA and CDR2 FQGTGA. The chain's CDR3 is CASSPGGPQGTDTQYF. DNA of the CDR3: TGTGCCAGCAGCCCCGGCGGCCCTCAAGGCACAGATACGCAGTATTTT. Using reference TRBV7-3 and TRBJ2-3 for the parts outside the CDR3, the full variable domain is GAGVSQTPSNKVTEKGKYVELRCDPISGHTALYWYRQSLGQGPEFLIYFQGTGAADDSGLPNDRFFAVRPEGSVSTLKIQRTERGDSAVYLCASSPGGPQGTDTQYFGPGTRLTVL.

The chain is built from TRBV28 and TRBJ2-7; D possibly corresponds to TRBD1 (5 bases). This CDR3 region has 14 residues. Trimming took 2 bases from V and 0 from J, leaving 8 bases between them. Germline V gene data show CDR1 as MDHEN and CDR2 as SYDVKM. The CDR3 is CASSLQGSSYEQYF. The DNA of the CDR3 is TGTGCCAGCAGTTTACAGGGCAGCTCCTACGAGCAGTACTTC.

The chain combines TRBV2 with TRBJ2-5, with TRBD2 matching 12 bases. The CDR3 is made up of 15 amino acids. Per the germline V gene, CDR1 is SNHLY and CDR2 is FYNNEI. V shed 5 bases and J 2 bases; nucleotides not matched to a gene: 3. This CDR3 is CASSWTSGAQETQYF. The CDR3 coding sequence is TGTGCCAGCAGTTGGACTAGCGGGGCTCAAGAGACCCAGTACTTC.

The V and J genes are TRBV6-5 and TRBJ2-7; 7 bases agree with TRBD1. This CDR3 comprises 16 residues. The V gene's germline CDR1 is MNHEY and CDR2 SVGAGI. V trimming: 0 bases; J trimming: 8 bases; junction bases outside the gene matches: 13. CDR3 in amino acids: CASSYSLQGTLDKQYF. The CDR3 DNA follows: TGTGCCAGCAGTTACTCGTTACAGGGGACCTTGGATAAGCAGTACTTC.

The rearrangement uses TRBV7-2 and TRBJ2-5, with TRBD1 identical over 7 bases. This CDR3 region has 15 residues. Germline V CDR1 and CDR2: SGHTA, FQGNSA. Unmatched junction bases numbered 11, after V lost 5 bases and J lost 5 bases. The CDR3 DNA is TGTGCCAGCAGCGCCTCACAGGGGTCGTGGGAGACCCAGTACTTC. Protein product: CASSASQGSWETQYF.

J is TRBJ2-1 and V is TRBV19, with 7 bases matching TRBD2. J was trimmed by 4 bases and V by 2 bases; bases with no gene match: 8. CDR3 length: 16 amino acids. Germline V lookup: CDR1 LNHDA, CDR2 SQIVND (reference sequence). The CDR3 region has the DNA TGTGCCAGTAGTATAAGGGGAGGGGTAAGGTACAATGAGCAGTTCTTC. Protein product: CASSIRGGVRYNEQFF.

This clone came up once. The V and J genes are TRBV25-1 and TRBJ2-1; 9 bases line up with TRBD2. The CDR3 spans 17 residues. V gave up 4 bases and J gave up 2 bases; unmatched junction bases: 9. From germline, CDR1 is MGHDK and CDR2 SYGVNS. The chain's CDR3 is CASSGVAGGPAYNEQFF. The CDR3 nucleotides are TGTGCCAGCAGTGGGGTGGCGGGAGGGCCCGCCTACAATGAGCAGTTCTTC.

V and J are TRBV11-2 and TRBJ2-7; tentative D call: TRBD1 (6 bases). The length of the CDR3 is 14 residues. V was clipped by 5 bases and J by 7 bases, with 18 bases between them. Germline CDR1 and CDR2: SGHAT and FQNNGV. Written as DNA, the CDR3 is TGTGCCAGCAGCCAACGACAGGCCCTAGAAGAGCAGTACTTC. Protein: CASSQRQALEEQYF.

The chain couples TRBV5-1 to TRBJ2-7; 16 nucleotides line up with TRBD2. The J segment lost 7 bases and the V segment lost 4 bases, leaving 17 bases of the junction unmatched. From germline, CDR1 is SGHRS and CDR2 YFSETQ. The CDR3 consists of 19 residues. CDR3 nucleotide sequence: TGCGCCAGCAGCACCGGGACAGGGGGACTAGCGGGAGGGCCGCGGGAGCAGTACTTC. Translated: CASSTGTGGLAGGPREQYF.

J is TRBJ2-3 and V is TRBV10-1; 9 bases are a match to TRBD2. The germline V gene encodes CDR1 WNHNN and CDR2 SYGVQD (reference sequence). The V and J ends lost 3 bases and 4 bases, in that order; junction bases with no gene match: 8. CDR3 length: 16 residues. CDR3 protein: CASSDGGRARADTQYF. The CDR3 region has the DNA TGCGCCAGCAGTGACGGCGGGAGGGCCCGGGCAGATACGCAGTATTTT.

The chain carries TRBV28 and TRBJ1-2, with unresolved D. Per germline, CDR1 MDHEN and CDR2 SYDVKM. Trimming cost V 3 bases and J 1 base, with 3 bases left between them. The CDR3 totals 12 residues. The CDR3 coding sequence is TGTGCCAGCAGTTTTAGTAACTATGGCTACACCTTC. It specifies CASSFSNYGYTF.

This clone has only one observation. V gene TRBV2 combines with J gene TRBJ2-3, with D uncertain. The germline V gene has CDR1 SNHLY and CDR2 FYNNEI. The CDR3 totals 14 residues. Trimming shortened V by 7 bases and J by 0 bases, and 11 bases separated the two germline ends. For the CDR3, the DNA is TGTGCCAGCACTAGAACTCCTAGCACAGATACGCAGTATTTT. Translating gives CASTRTPSTDTQYF.

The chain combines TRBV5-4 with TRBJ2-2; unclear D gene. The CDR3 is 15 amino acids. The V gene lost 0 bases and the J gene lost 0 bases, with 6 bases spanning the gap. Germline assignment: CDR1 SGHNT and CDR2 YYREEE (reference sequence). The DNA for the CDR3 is TGTGCCAGCAGCTTGGGGGCAGCGAACACCGGGGAGCTGTTTTTT. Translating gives CASSLGAANTGELFF.

As DNA, the CDR3 is TGTGCCACCAGCAATAATGAAAAACTGTTTTTT. Translation gives CATSNNEKLFF. J is TRBJ1-4 and V is TRBV15; no definite D call. The CDR3 spans 11 residues. The V and J ends lost 4 bases and 4 bases respectively, with 1 base between them. Germline V gene sequence: CDR1 LNHNV, CDR2 YYDKDF (reference sequence).

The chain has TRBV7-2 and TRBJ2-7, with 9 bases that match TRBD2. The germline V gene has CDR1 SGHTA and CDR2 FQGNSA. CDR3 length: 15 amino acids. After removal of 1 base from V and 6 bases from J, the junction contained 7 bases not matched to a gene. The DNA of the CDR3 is TGTGCCAGCAGCTTAGTGGCGGGAGGGATCAGCGAGCAGTACTTC. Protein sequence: CASSLVAGGISEQYF.

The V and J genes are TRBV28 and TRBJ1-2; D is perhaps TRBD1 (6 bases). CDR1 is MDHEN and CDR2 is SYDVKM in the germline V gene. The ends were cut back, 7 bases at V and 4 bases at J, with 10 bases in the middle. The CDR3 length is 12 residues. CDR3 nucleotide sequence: TGTGCCAGCACACAGGGCTCCTATGGCTACACCTTC. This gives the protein CASTQGSYGYTF.